Sequencing of this T cell receptor beta chain was carried out in a study of blood T cells in healthy people across ages. Then a second PCR, running roughly 7 to 11 cycles, was carried out with a sample-barcoded 5' primer and a J-beta primer mix. TCRdb processed the 5' RACE reads anew with MiXCR; each CDR3 protein has one entry. The table shows 2 million or so distinct CDR3 sequences, with approximately 50% occurring only once. The CDR3 totals 15 residues. The germline gives CDR1 MGHDK, CDR2 SYGVNS. Trimming left V 2 bases short and J 7 bases short, with 14 bases between. The J gene is TRBJ1-4, the V gene TRBV25-1; possibly TRBD1 for D (6 bases). The specimen was blood. The TCR was taken from a woman aged 40 to 55 in good health. The CDR3 reads CASSEHRDGGEKLFF. The CDR3 bases are TGTGCCAGCAGTGAACACAGGGATGGGGGTGAAAAACTGTTTTTT.